The text below deals with one T cell receptor (beta chain). The data stem from a study of blood T cell repertoires in COVID-19. Looking at the study overall: Some COVID-19 samples were acute and others convalescent; all came from the United States, Italy and Spain. T cells, B-cell-depleted T cells, or PBMCs provided the cDNA or gDNA that served as material.

Germline trimming cut 3 bases from V and 4 bases from J; bases unmatched to any gene: 6. This CDR3 contains 16 residues. Germline V CDR1 and CDR2: SGDLS, YYNGEE. Methods used by the authors: Nucleated cell number was recorded as an estimate derived from reference gene primer amplification. Measured with immunoSEQ multiplex PCR; TCRdb has only the in-frame clones, and not every one. That table furnishes V, J and clone size, whereas the DNA furnished D and trimming. The table lists roughly 140,000 clones, about nine tenths of them singletons. The chain uses TRBV9 and TRBJ2-1; TRBD2 aligns across 11 bases. Sequenced material: peripheral blood. This clonotype was obtained from a human donor in a cohort sampled during active COVID-19. The CDR3 protein is CASSAPTSGAYNEQFF. CDR3 nucleotide sequence: TGTGCCAGCAGCGCCCCGACTAGCGGGGCATACAATGAGCAGTTCTTC.